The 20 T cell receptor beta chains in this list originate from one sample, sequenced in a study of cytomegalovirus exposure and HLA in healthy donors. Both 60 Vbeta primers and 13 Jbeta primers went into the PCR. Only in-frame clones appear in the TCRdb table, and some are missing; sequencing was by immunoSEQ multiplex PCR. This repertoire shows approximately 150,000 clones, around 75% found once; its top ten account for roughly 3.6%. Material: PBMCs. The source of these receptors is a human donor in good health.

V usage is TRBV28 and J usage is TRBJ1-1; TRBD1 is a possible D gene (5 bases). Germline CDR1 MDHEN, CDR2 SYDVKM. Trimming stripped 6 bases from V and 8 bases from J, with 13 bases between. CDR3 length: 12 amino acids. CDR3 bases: TGTGCCAGCAGCCAATTCAGGGTGGAAGCTTTCTTT. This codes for CASSQFRVEAFF. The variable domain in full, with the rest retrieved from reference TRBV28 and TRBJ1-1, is DVKVTQSSRYLVKRTGEKVFLECVQDMDHENMFWYRQDPGLGLRLIYFSYDVKMKEKGDIPEGYSVSREKKERFSLILESASTNQTSMYLCASSQFRVEAFFGQGTRLTVV.

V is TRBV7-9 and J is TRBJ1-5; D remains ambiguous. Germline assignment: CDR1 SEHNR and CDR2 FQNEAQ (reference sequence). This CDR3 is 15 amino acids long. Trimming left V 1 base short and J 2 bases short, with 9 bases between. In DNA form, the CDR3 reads TGTGCCAGCAGCTTAGGTGAGAAAGGCAATCAGCCCCAGCATTTT. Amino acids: CASSLGEKGNQPQHF.

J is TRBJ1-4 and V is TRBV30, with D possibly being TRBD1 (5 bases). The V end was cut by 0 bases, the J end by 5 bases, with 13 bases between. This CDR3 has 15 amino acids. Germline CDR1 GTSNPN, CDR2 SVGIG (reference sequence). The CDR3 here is CAWSVEAGPNEKLFF. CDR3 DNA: TGTGCCTGGAGTGTAGAGGCAGGGCCGAATGAAAAACTGTTTTTT.

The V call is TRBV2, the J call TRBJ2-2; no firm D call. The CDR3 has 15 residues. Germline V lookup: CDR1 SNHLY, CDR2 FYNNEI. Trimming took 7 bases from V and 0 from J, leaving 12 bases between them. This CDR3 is CASTLGRSNTGELFF. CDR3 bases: TGTGCCAGCACCCTTGGGCGATCGAACACCGGGGAGCTGTTTTTT. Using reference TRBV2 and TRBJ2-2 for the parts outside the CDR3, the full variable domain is EPEVTQTPSHQVTQMGQEVILRCVPISNHLYFYWYRQILGQKVEFLVSFYNNEISEKSEIFDDQFSVERPDGSNFTLKIRSTKLEDSAMYFCASTLGRSNTGELFFGEGSRLTVL.

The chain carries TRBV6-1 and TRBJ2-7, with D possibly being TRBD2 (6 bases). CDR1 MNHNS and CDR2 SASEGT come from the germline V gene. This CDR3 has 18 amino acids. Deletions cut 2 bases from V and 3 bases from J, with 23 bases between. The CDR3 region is CASSEPQARVRGLYEQYF. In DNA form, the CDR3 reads TGTGCCAGCAGTGAACCCCAGGCCAGGGTTCGGGGACTCTACGAGCAGTACTTC.

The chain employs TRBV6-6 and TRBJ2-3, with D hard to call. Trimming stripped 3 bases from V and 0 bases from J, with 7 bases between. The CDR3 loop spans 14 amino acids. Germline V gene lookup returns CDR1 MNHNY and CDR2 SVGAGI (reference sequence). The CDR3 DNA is TGTGCCAGCAGTTATAGCATAAGCACAGATACGCAGTATTTT. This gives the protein CASSYSISTDTQYF.

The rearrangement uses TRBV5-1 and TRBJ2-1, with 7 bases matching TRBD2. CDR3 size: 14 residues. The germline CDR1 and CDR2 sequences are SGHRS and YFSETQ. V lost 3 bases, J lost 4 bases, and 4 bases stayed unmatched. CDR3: CASSWAGDYNEQFF. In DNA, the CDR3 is TGCGCCAGCAGCTGGGCGGGGGATTACAATGAGCAGTTCTTC.

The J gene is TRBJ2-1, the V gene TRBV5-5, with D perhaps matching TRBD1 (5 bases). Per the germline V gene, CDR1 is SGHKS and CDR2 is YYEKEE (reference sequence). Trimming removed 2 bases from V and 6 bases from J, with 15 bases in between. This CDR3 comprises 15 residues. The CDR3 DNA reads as TGTGCCAGCAGCTTTCTTGGGGCAGGGTCCAATGAGCAGTTCTTC. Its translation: CASSFLGAGSNEQFF.

The CDR3 nucleotides are TGTGCCAGCAGCTTTCCCGGGACTAGAGAGACCCAGTACTTC. Amino acid sequence: CASSFPGTRETQYF. The V gene is TRBV7-2, the J gene TRBJ2-5; the match to TRBD2 covers 8 bases. V lost 3 bases, J lost 4 bases, and 4 bases stayed unmatched. Germline CDR1 and CDR2: SGHTA and FQGNSA. This CDR3 has 14 residues.

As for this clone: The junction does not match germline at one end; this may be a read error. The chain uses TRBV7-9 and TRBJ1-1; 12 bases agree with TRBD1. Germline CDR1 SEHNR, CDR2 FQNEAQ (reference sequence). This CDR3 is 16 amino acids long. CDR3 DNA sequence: TGTTCCAGCAGCCTACAGCCGGGACAGGGGGCCACTGAAGCTTTCTTT. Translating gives CSSSLQPGQGATEAFF.

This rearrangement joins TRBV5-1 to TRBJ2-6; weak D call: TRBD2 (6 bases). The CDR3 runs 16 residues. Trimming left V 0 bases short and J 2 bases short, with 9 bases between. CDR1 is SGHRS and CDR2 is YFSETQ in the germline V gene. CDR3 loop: CASSLARGTGANVLTF. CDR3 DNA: TGCGCCAGCAGCTTGGCTCGGGGGACTGGGGCCAACGTCCTGACTTTC.

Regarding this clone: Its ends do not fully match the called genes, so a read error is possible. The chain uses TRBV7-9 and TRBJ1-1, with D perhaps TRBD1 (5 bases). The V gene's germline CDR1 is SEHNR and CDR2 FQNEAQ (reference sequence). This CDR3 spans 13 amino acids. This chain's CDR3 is CSSSPTVNTEAFF. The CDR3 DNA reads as TGTTCCAGCAGCCCGACAGTGAACACTGAAGCTTTCTTT.

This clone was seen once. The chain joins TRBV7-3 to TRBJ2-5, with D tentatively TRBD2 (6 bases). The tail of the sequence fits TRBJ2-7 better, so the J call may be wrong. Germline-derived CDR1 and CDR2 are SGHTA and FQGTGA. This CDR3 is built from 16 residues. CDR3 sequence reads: CASSLLSAGPPYEQYF. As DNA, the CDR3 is TGTGCCAGCAGCTTACTTTCGGCGGGACCACCCTACGAGCAGTACTTC.

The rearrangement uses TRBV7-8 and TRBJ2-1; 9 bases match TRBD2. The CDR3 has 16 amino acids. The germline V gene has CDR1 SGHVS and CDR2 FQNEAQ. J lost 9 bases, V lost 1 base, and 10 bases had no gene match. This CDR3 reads CASSLVIGSLAGEQFF. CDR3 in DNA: TGTGCCAGCAGCTTAGTGATAGGTTCACTAGCGGGTGAGCAGTTCTTC.

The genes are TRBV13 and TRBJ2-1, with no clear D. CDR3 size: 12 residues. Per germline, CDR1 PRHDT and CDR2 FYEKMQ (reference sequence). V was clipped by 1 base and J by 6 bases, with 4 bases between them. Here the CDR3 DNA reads TGTGCCAGCAGCTTAGATCTCAATGAGCAGTTCTTC. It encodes CASSLDLNEQFF.

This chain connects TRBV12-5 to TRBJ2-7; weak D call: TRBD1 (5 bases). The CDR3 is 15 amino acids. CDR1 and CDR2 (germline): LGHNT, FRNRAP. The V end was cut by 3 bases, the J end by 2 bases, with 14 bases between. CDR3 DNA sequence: TGTGCTAGTGGTTTCGGCCAGGGCTTCGCCTACGAGCAGTACTTC. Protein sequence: CASGFGQGFAYEQYF.

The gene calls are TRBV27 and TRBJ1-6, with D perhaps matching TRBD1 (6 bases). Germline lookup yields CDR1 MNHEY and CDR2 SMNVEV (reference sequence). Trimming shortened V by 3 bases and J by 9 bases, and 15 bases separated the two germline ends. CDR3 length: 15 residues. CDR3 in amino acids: CASSFNREQVSPLHF. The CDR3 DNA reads TGTGCCAGCAGTTTCAACAGGGAGCAGGTTTCACCCCTCCACTTT.

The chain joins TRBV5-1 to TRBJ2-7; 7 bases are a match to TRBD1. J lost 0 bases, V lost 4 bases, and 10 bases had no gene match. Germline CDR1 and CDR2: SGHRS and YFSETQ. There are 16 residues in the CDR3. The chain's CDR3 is CASSTQGQRSSYEQYF. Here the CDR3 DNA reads TGCGCCAGCAGCACCCAGGGACAGAGGAGCTCCTACGAGCAGTACTTC.

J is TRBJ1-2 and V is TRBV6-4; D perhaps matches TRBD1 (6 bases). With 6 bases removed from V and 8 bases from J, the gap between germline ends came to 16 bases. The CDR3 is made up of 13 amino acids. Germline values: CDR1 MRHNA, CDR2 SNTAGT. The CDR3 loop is CASSPGGRSGYTF. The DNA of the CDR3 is TGTGCCAGCAGCCCCGGGGGGCGTAGCGGCTACACCTTC.

The CDR3 reads CASSESGPSGYYEQYF. The CDR3 region has the DNA TGCGCCAGCAGTGAGTCGGGGCCTAGCGGTTACTACGAGCAGTACTTC. The genes are TRBV10-1 and TRBJ2-7; 7 positions match TRBD2. The CDR3 loop spans 16 amino acids. Germline trimming cut 0 bases from V and 3 bases from J; bases unmatched to any gene: 8. Germline V gives CDR1 WNHNN, CDR2 SYGVQD (reference sequence).